These 16 T cell receptor beta chains came from one sample sequenced in a study of blood T cell repertoires in COVID-19. Assay: immunoSEQ multiplex PCR; the TCRdb copy retains only in-frame clones and omits some. Of approximately 200,000 clones in the sample, 80% to 90% are singletons; the top ten hold approximately 2.6%. Material for sequencing was peripheral blood. These receptors were taken from a man aged 25-45 years with COVID-19, enrolled during active disease.

The gene calls are TRBV19 and TRBJ2-7; 8 bases line up with TRBD2. The CDR3 runs 15 residues. From germline, CDR1 is LNHDA and CDR2 SQIVND (reference sequence). The V gene end was trimmed by 1 base and the J gene end by 3 bases; junction bases not matched to a gene: 5. The CDR3 coding sequence is TGTGCCAGTAGTATAGCCAGCGGGAGTGTCTACGAGCAGTACTTC. This codes for CASSIASGSVYEQYF.

The chain is built from TRBV5-1 and TRBJ1-2; perhaps TRBD1 as D (5 bases). Germline CDR1 reads SGHRS; CDR2 reads YFSETQ. There are 15 residues in the CDR3. The V end was cut by 4 bases, the J end by 0 bases, with 13 bases between. The DNA for the CDR3 is TGCGCCAGCAGCCCTTCCGGGACTCCTAACTATGGCTACACCTTC. Amino acid sequence: CASSPSGTPNYGYTF.

J is TRBJ1-2 and V is TRBV27; 7 bases agree with TRBD1. This CDR3 spans 14 amino acids. The trim removed 6 bases at V and 8 bases at J, leaving 12 bases unmatched. In germline, CDR1 is MNHEY, CDR2 SMNVEV (reference sequence). The CDR3 loop reads CASSTQGGGYGYTF. The CDR3 DNA is TGTGCCAGCAGCACCCAAGGAGGGGGCTACGGCTACACCTTC.

The gene calls are TRBV7-9 and TRBJ1-1, with D uncertain. The CDR3 covers 14 residues. Trimming took off 5 bases at V and 0 bases at J, with 10 bases between the two ends. Germline V gives CDR1 SEHNR, CDR2 FQNEAQ (reference sequence). CDR3 loop: CASSPRGMNTEAFF. The DNA for the CDR3 is TGTGCCAGCAGCCCCCGGGGAATGAACACTGAAGCTTTCTTT.

V is TRBV7-2 and J is TRBJ1-2, with D possibly matching TRBD1 (6 bases). The CDR3 totals 14 residues. Trimming took off 4 bases at V and 0 bases at J, with 9 bases between the two ends. CDR1 is SGHTA and CDR2 is FQGNSA in the germline V gene. CDR3: CASSSDRSNYGYTF. The CDR3 nucleotides are TGTGCCAGCAGCTCGGACAGATCTAACTATGGCTACACCTTC.

This chain links TRBV19 with TRBJ1-5; 8 nucleotides align to TRBD1. CDR1 LNHDA and CDR2 SQIVND come from the germline V gene (reference sequence). J lost 3 bases, V lost 5 bases, and 6 bases had no gene match. This CDR3 is 15 amino acids long. The CDR3 region is CASSVTGGINQPQHF. Here the CDR3 DNA reads TGTGCCAGTAGTGTAACAGGGGGGATCAATCAGCCCCAGCATTTT. The variable domain in full, with the rest retrieved from reference TRBV19 and TRBJ1-5, is DGGITQSPKYLFRKEGQNVTLSCEQNLNHDAMYWYRQDPGQGLRLIYYSQIVNDFQKGDIAEGYSVSREKKESFPLTVTSAQKNPTAFYLCASSVTGGINQPQHFGDGTRLSIL.

V is TRBV7-3 and J is TRBJ2-1, with a possible D match to TRBD2 (6 bases). Germline V gives CDR1 SGHTA, CDR2 FQGTGA. V shed 3 bases and J shed 9 bases, with 12 bases lying between them. The CDR3 extends over 13 amino acids. Here the CDR3 reads CASSFSGGGEQFF. The DNA for the CDR3 is TGTGCCAGCAGCTTTAGCGGCGGTGGTGAGCAGTTCTTC. Full variable domain (outside the CDR3, taken from reference TRBV7-3 and TRBJ2-1): GAGVSQTPSNKVTEKGKYVELRCDPISGHTALYWYRQSLGQGPEFLIYFQGTGAADDSGLPNDRFFAVRPEGSVSTLKIQRTERGDSAVYLCASSFSGGGEQFFGPGTRLTVL.

V and J are TRBV15 and TRBJ2-7; 9 nucleotides align to TRBD1. Germline trimming cut 5 bases from V and 4 bases from J; bases unmatched to any gene: 3. Per the germline V gene, CDR1 is LNHNV and CDR2 is YYDKDF (reference sequence). CDR3 length: 13 residues. CDR3 residues: CATSEGQGYEQYF. CDR3 nucleotides: TGTGCCACCAGCGAAGGACAGGGGTACGAGCAGTACTTC.

This chain joins TRBV9 and TRBJ1-1; maybe TRBD1 (5 bases). V was pared by 3 bases and J by 2 bases, with 11 bases between. The CDR3 consists of 14 residues. The germline V gene encodes CDR1 SGDLS and CDR2 YYNGEE. CDR3 protein: CASSAIQGNTEAFF. CDR3 bases: TGTGCCAGCAGCGCGATCCAGGGTAACACTGAAGCTTTCTTT.

For this clone: The same CDR3 is also encoded by other DNA sequences in this sample. In nucleotides, the CDR3 is TGCAGCGTTGAGGAGGGAGGGAACTATGGCTACACCTTC. This gives the protein CSVEEGGNYGYTF. This chain links TRBV29-1 with TRBJ1-2; D is unresolved. Germline V CDR1 and CDR2: SQVTM, ANQGSEA. CDR3 size: 13 residues. V lost 3 bases and J 2 bases, leaving 10 bases between the germline ends.

Here the CDR3 DNA reads TGCAGTGCTAGTATCGTCAGCTCCTACGAGCAGTACTTC. This sequence encodes CSASIVSSYEQYF. The V call is TRBV20-1, the J call TRBJ2-7; no reliable D call. The V end was cut by 3 bases, the J end by 0 bases, with 9 bases between. This CDR3 spans 13 amino acids. Germline assignment: CDR1 DFQATT and CDR2 SNEGSKA (reference sequence).

This clone was picked up one time. V usage is TRBV5-1 and J usage is TRBJ1-3; TRBD1 might be the D (5 bases). Per the germline V gene, CDR1 is SGHRS and CDR2 is YFSETQ. The ends were cut back, 4 bases at V and 0 bases at J, with 14 bases in the middle. This CDR3 has 16 amino acids. The CDR3 spells CASSTQGSSSGNTIYF. The DNA of the CDR3 is TGCGCCAGCAGCACTCAGGGCTCCAGCTCTGGAAACACCATATATTTT.

As DNA, the CDR3 is TGTGCCAGCAGCGCAGAAGGGACAGGGGGCAAGGCTTTCTTT. It specifies CASSAEGTGGKAFF. The rearrangement joins TRBV9 to TRBJ1-1, with 12 nucleotides matching TRBD1. This CDR3 has 14 amino acids. The germline V gene has CDR1 SGDLS and CDR2 YYNGEE. Trimming cost V 3 bases and J 11 bases; bases outside gene matches: 8.

This clone was detected only once. The sample contains more than one DNA sequence encoding this CDR3. The chain carries TRBV19 and TRBJ2-7, with D possibly matching TRBD2 (6 bases). V was cut by 0 bases and J by 3 bases, with 6 bases left in between. The CDR3 contains 13 residues. Germline assignment: CDR1 LNHDA and CDR2 SQIVND (reference sequence). The CDR3 is CASSIEGGYEQYF. In nucleotides, the CDR3 is TGTGCCAGTAGTATAGAGGGAGGCTACGAGCAGTACTTC.

The chain's CDR3 is CASRRGQGNYGYTF. The CDR3 DNA is TGTGCCAGCAGGCGAGGACAGGGTAACTATGGCTACACCTTC. V usage is TRBV5-6 and J usage is TRBJ1-2, with 8 bases fitting TRBD1. This CDR3 region has 14 residues. The V gene end was trimmed by 5 bases and the J gene end by 1 base; junction bases not matched to a gene: 4. CDR1 is SGHDT, CDR2 YYEEEE, per germline.

This clone has only one observation. Other DNA sequences of this sample code for an identical CDR3. This chain connects TRBV9 to TRBJ1-3; no clear D gene. The germline V gene has CDR1 SGDLS and CDR2 YYNGEE. V lost 1 base, J lost 0 bases, and 5 bases lay in between. The CDR3 totals 14 residues. CDR3 sequence: CASSVTSSGNTIYF. For the CDR3, the DNA is TGTGCCAGCAGCGTAACAAGCTCTGGAAACACCATATATTTT.